A single T cell receptor (beta chain) is shown here with its context. This record belongs to a study of control samples from healthy donors and cancer patients. The germline V gene has CDR1 MGHRA and CDR2 YSYEKL. V gave up 6 bases and J gave up 2 bases, with 14 bases separating them. This CDR3 is 14 amino acids long. Profiling relied on immunoSEQ multiplex PCR, and the TCRdb table lists in-frame clones only, not all of them. The sample lists roughly 140,000 clones; around nine tenths were seen once. The rearrangement uses TRBV4-1 and TRBJ2-7; no firm D call. The material sequenced was blood. This receptor was taken from a man younger than 45 in good health. This CDR3 is CASRHPDPTYEQYF. CDR3 DNA sequence: TGCGCCAGCAGACATCCCGATCCCACCTACGAGCAGTACTTC.